Listed below are T cell receptor beta chains from one sample, sequenced in a study of T cells in localized non-small cell lung cancer. Only in-frame clones appear in the TCRdb table, and some are missing; sequencing was by immunoSEQ multiplex PCR. The sample lists some 2,000 clones, 25% to 30% occurring once. Sample: normal lung tissue next to the tumor, taken before any cancer treatment. The receptors originated from a male donor older than 55 with stage II lung adenocarcinoma. The CDR3 runs from the conserved cysteine through the conserved F or W. Fields, in order: J gene, D gene, clone size, V gene, CDR3 DNA, CDR3 protein. A D gene is named only where the DNA matches it firmly. Where a row states a size, it is once, few, many or the class of an expanded clone; other rows omit it.

TRBJ2-3 TRBD2 few TRBV9 TGTGCCAGCAGCGGTCGACTAGCGGGGGAAAGGGCGGCGCAGTATTTT CASSGRLAGERAAQYF
TRBJ1-2 TRBD1 NA TRBV11-3 TGTGCCAGCAGGACGGGACAGGGGGAATATTATGGCTACACCTTC CASRTGQGEYYGYTF
TRBJ2-3 NA NA TRBV19 TGTGCCAGTAGTGGGGCGACACTAGGCACAGATACGCAGTATTTT CASSGATLGTDTQYF
TRBJ2-1 NA NA TRBV18 TGTGCCAGCTCACCACCGGTACGTCTTGAGCAGTTCTTC CASSPPVRLEQFF
TRBJ1-1 TRBD1 few TRBV28 TGTGCCAGCAGTTTAGTCAGGGGGACCCTGAACACTGAAGCTTTCTTT CASSLVRGTLNTEAFF
TRBJ2-7 NA few TRBV29-1 TGCAGCGTATGGCGGTTTCACTACGAGCAGTACTTC CSVWRFHYEQYF
TRBJ2-7 NA NA TRBV5-1 TGCGCCAGCAGACCCGGGGGGACAGGTGCCTACGAGCAGTACTTC CASRPGGTGAYEQYF
TRBJ1-3 TRBD1 few TRBV6-8 TGTGCCAGTTACTTGATCAGGGGGAACACCATATATTTT CASYLIRGNTIYF
TRBJ1-2 NA NA TRBV19 TGTGCCAGTAGTTCTCAGTCTGGCTATGGCTACACCTTC CASSSQSGYGYTF
TRBJ2-2 TRBD2 NA TRBV11-3 TGTGCCAGCAGCAAAGCGGGAGACACCGGGGAGCTGTTTTTT CASSKAGDTGELFF
TRBJ1-2 NA medium-sized TRBV9 TGTGCCAGCAGCCCCTTAGGGGGGGGAGCTTATGGCTACACCTTC CASSPLGGGAYGYTF
TRBJ2-3 TRBD2 once TRBV14 TGTGCCAGCAGCCAAGGTCAGCGGGAGAGGGCAGATACGCAGTATTTT CASSQGQRERADTQYF
TRBJ1-2 NA few TRBV11-3 TGTGCCAGCAGCTCCTTAGAAAGAGTGAACTATGGCTACACCTTC CASSSLERVNYGYTF
TRBJ1-3 NA once TRBV28 TGTGCCAGCAGTTTCAGCTCTGGAAACACCATATATTTT CASSFSSGNTIYF
TRBJ1-4 NA few TRBV18 TGTGCCAGCTCACCACGGGGGTTGGTAGGCGAAAAACTGTTTTTT CASSPRGLVGEKLFF
TRBJ2-3 TRBD2 NA TRBV11-3 TGTGCCAGCAGCTTAGGCCTTAGCGGGAGTGCCTCAGATACGCAGTATTTT CASSLGLSGSASDTQYF
TRBJ1-2 TRBD1 NA TRBV6-7 TGTGCCAGCAGTTATGTTGGGACAGGACGTGGCTACACCTTC CASSYVGTGRGYTF
TRBJ2-5 NA few TRBV19 TGTGCCAGTAGTCCACTGGGGGGTTTTGGGACCCAGTACTTC CASSPLGGFGTQYF
TRBJ2-1 NA few TRBV7-6 TGTGCCAGCAGCTTAGATCAGGGTAGCTCCTACAATGAGCAGTTCTTC CASSLDQGSSYNEQFF
TRBJ1-4 NA large TRBV6-8 TGTGCCAGCAGGGGCCCCCAGGGGTTTACTAATGAAAAACTGTTTTTT CASRGPQGFTNEKLFF
TRBJ1-4 NA medium-sized TRBV6-1 TGTGCCAGCAGTGAAGATGAGGGCAGGGGAATGGCAACTAATGAAAAACTGTTTTTT CASSEDEGRGMATNEKLFF
TRBJ1-2 NA NA TRBV28 TGTGCCAGCAGTTCGCCGGGACGGACCTATGGCTACACCTTC CASSSPGRTYGYTF
TRBJ1-1 NA NA TRBV19 TGTGCCAGTAGTATAGGCGCCTGGAAGGAAGTTGAAGCTTTCTTT CASSIGAWKEVEAFF
TRBJ1-1 NA NA TRBV29-1 TGCAGCACGCGACAGGATGGGAACACTGAAGCTTTCTTT CSTRQDGNTEAFF
TRBJ1-5 NA NA TRBV12-5 TGTGCTAGTGGTTTGGTGGGGCAGGGGAGCAATCAGCCCCAGCATTTT CASGLVGQGSNQPQHF
TRBJ2-2 NA few TRBV25-1 TGTGCCAGCAGTGAATTTGGGATTGTCGGGGAGCTGTTTTTT CASSEFGIVGELFF
TRBJ2-1 TRBD2 few TRBV6-8 TGTGCCAGCAGGGGACGGGGGGCCTACAATGAGCAGTTCTTC CASRGRGAYNEQFF
TRBJ2-1 TRBD1 few TRBV6-8 TGTGCCAGCAGTTACTCCCTTGGACAGGGAAGGAATGAGCAGTTCTTC CASSYSLGQGRNEQFF
TRBJ2-3 NA NA TRBV30 TGTGCCTGGAGGACCCTAGGTATTAGCACAGATACGCAGTATTTT CAWRTLGISTDTQYF
TRBJ1-4 NA NA TRBV30 TGTGCCTGGAGTGTCGAGACGCCGGCAGGAAAACTGTTTTTT CAWSVETPAGKLFF
TRBJ1-2 NA NA TRBV25-1 TGTGCCAGCAGTGAACGGACGCTGCCGGGAGGCTACACCTTC CASSERTLPGGYTF
TRBJ2-3 NA hyperexpanded TRBV19 TGTGCCAGTAGTTCCAAACTAGAATCGGCGCAGTATTTT CASSSKLESAQYF
TRBJ1-3 NA medium-sized TRBV6-8 TGTGCCAGCGGAGACTCTGGAAACACCATATATTTT CASGDSGNTIYF
TRBJ1-5 TRBD1 large TRBV19 TGTGCCAGTAATCGGGACAGGGTGAGCAATCAGCCCCAGCATTTT CASNRDRVSNQPQHF
TRBJ1-2 NA NA TRBV6-1 TGTGCCAGCAGTGAAGTGGGGCAGGGAGATGGCTACACCTTC CASSEVGQGDGYTF
TRBJ2-1 NA NA TRBV5-1 TGCGCCAGCAGCTTGGCCGTCGGGAGCTCCTACAATGAGCAGTTCTTC CASSLAVGSSYNEQFF
TRBJ2-1 TRBD1 NA TRBV28 TGTGCCAGTACAGGGGGCTCCTACAATGAGCAGTTCTTC CASTGGSYNEQFF
TRBJ2-7 TRBD1 medium-sized TRBV11-3 TGTGCCAGCAGCACTTGGACAGGGGGGCAAGAGCAGTACTTC CASSTWTGGQEQYF
TRBJ1-2 NA NA TRBV12-5 TGTGCTAGTGGCTTCCTTGGAAGCAAGGCGGGCTACACCTTC CASGFLGSKAGYTF
TRBJ1-2 TRBD1 few TRBV2 TGTGCCAGCAGTGAAGATTCAGGGGGTAGCGGCTACACCTTC CASSEDSGGSGYTF